This T cell receptor (beta chain) derives from a study of blood T cell repertoires in COVID-19 (TCRdb year 2020). Study-wide context: Collaborator samples came from the United States, Italy and Spain and covered acute and convalescent phases of COVID-19. HLA class I and class II types, where available, came from metadata supplied by the sample provider rather than from assay-based typing. The material from the prospective study consisted of cDNA or gDNA derived from T cells, B-cell-depleted T cells, or PBMCs. Samples were obtained from the ongoing ImmuneRACE study (first 160 participants) and from roughly 1,300 subjects provided by 6 global collaborators. The sample metadata nearly always contained a de-identified subject ID, COVID-19 status, age in years and sex. Deeply sampled blood TCRbeta repertoires from subjects exposed to, actively infected with, or recovered from COVID-19 were included in the dataset. The repertoires were released in a freely available public database meant as a resource for research on the immune response to SARS-CoV-2. Here is what the overall study found, with its caveats: How much clinical and demographic metadata was included differed by source and by participant, and the metadata was provided uncurated.

TCRbeta CDR3 regions were amplified from genomic DNA by means of the immunoSEQ Assay, a bias-controlled multiplex PCR. Regarding the original processing steps: Within the assay, amplification of reference gene primers was used to estimate how many nucleated cells each sample contained. To quantify the absolute abundance of each unique TCRbeta CDR3 rearrangement, sequence reads were collapsed and filtered. Productive Simpson clonality was computed per sample as the square root of Simpson's diversity index over productive rearrangements. TCRdb mirrors the immuneACCESS table, restricted to in-frame sequences. Some clones are absent from its copies; in checked studies, under half trace to an unresolved V gene, and the reason for the others is unknown. The DNA was the basis for D and trimming; V, J and clone size are from that table. In this sample the table shows about 300,000 clones, about nine tenths of which occur a single time. The ten largest account for 8% to 13% of the sample.

Counted from cysteine to phenylalanine, this CDR3 has 17 amino acids. The CDR3 DNA has 51 bases and is translated from base 1. CDR1 KGHSY and CDR2 FQNENV were looked up in the germline V gene. V is reduced by 5 bases and J by 0 bases, leaving a spacing of 17 bases between them. Enrolling through a virtual design, the prospective study's participants ranged in age from roughly 18 to 89 years and lived across 24 United States geographic areas. In the prospective study, participants were assigned to cohorts based on the clinical history participants reported in a screening survey and a study questionnaire. Recovered participants in ImmuneRACE Cohort 3 were defined as having two consecutive negative NP/OP PCR tests, clearance from a healthcare professional, or resolution of symptoms. In the prospective study, mobile phlebotomists collected whole blood, serum and a nasopharyngeal or oropharyngeal swab from each participant. Over a roughly 2-month period, participants in the prospective study had the option of providing additional blood draws and questionnaires. Prospective study blood samples were shipped either frozen or at room temperature before DNA extraction.

Worth noting for this clone: It has no known antigen specificity. Base qualities were left out, and no much larger clone turns up one base away.

The sequenced sample was PBMCs or T cells enriched from blood (not recorded which). This sequence was found in a woman aged 18-29 years who had recovered from COVID-19. The chain is encoded by TRBV16 joined to TRBJ1-3; the D gene is perhaps TRBD1, from 6 matching bases. The DNA is as follows: TGTGCCAGCAGCAACTTGACAGGCCTCGCCTCTGGAAACACCATATATTTT. Its protein reads: CASSNLTGLASGNTIYF.